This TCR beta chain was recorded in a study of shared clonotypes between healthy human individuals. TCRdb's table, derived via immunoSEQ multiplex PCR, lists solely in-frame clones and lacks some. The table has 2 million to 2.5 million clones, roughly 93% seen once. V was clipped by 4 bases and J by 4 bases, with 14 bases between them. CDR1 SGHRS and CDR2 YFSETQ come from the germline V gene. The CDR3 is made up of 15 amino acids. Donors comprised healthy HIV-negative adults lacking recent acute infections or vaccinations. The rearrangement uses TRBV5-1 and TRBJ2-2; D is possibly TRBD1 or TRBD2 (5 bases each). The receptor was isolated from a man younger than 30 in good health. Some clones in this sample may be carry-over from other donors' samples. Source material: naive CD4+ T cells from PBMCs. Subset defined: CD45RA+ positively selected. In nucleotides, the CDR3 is TGCGCCAGCAGCCACGGGACGGCGGGCACCGGGGAGCTGTTTTTT. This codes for CASSHGTAGTGELFF. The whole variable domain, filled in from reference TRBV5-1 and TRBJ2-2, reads KAGVTQTPRYLIKTRGQQVTLSCSPISGHRSVSWYQQTPGQGLQFLFEYFSETQRNKGNFPGRFSGRQFSNSRSEMNVSTLELGDSALYLCASSHGTAGTGELFFGEGSRLTVL.